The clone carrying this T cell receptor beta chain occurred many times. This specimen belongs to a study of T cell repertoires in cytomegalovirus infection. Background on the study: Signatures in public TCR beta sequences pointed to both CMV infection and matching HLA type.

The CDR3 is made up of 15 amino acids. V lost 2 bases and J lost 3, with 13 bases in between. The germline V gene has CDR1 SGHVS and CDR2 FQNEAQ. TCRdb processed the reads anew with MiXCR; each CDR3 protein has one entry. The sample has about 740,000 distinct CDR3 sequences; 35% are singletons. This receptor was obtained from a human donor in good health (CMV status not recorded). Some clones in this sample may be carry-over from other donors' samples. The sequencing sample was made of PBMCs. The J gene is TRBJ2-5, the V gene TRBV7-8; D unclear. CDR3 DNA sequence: TGTGCCAGCAGCTTAATATCAAATCGGGAAGAGACCCAGTACTTC. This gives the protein CASSLISNREETQYF.